These T cell receptor beta chains were read from a single sample in a study of OX40 agonist ivuxolimab in advanced cancers. Here immunoSEQ multiplex PCR was the method, and the copy in TCRdb shows in-frame clones only, minus some. The sample lists tens of thousands of clones, around 90% occurring once. This material consisted of CD4+ or CD8+ T cells sorted from blood, taken in a trial of the OX40 agonist ivuxolimab. The origin of the receptors is an adult with an advanced solid tumor such as melanoma, head and neck, liver or kidney cancer. Both conserved end residues are part of each CDR3. The D gene is left open where the match is weak. Clone size is not always given. Where it is, it says once, few, many or a class for expanded clones.

cdr3_nt cdr3_aa d_call v_call clone_size j_call
TGCGCCAGCAGCCTAGACAGCTACACCGGGGAGCTGTTTTTT CASSLDSYTGELFF - TRBV5-1 - TRBJ2-2
TGTGCCAGCAGCTTGTTATCTGGCTACACCTTC CASSLLSGYTF - TRBV5-4 medium-sized TRBJ1-2
TGTGCCAGCAGCCAATTCGGACAGGGAGGTAACTATGGCTACACCTTC CASSQFGQGGNYGYTF TRBD1 TRBV4-2 - TRBJ1-2
TGTGCCAGCAGCGCCCGCGGGACAGTAGGCAATCAGCCCCAGCATTTT CASSARGTVGNQPQHF TRBD1 TRBV27 - TRBJ1-5
TGTGCCAGCAGCTCCTACGGACAGGTTCAAGGTTTCTATGGCTACACCTTC CASSSYGQVQGFYGYTF TRBD1 TRBV11-3 - TRBJ1-2
TGTGCCAGCAGCTTGGGGCCCTACGCCGGAATCTCCTACAATGAGCAGTTCTTC CASSLGPYAGISYNEQFF - TRBV5-6 - TRBJ2-1
TGTGCCAGCAGCTTACCTTACCAACTGAACAACTATGGCTACACCTTC CASSLPYQLNNYGYTF - TRBV7-2 - TRBJ1-2
TGTGCCAGCAGTCCCCCCGGGACAGGCCTTTCTCCCCTCCACTTT CASSPPGTGLSPLHF TRBD1 TRBV28 - TRBJ1-6
TGTGCCAGTGGGGTCGGACTAGCGGGAGGGACAGATACGCAGTATTTT CASGVGLAGGTDTQYF TRBD2 TRBV5-5 - TRBJ2-3
TGCAGCGCCCTTAGCGCTTCCTACGAGCAGTACTTC CSALSASYEQYF - TRBV29-1 - TRBJ2-7
TGTGCCAGCCCGGGGGCGGCCGGGGAGCTGTTTTTT CASPGAAGELFF - TRBV28 - TRBJ2-2
TGCGCCAGCAGCCAAGGACAGGGTAATCAGCCCCAGCATTTT CASSQGQGNQPQHF TRBD1 TRBV4-1 once TRBJ1-5
TGTGCCTGGAGTTCTCTCCCTCAGGGGGTTTACGAGCAGTACTTC CAWSSLPQGVYEQYF TRBD1 TRBV30 - TRBJ2-7
TGTGCCAGCAGCCAAGAACCAGGGGGCGAGGATGAAGCTTTCTTT CASSQEPGGEDEAFF TRBD1 TRBV14 - TRBJ1-1
TGTGCCAGCAGCTCCTGGCAGGATCGCACAGATACGCAGTATTTT CASSSWQDRTDTQYF - TRBV11-2 - TRBJ2-3